This T cell receptor beta chain originates from a study of regulatory T cells in long-lasting Graves disease. Study conclusions and caveats: Persistent Graves' cases showed lower TCR diversity than newly diagnosed cases.

The CDR3 length is 12 residues. V was pared by 3 bases and J by 6 bases, with 8 bases between. CDR1 and CDR2 from the germline V gene are SGHTA and FQGNSA. Time point given: newly diagnosed GD, antithyroid drugs for less than 3 months. Extracted PBMC RNA gave rise to the TCR library. There are many counts of this clonotype. Its antigen is undetermined. Arm-PCR of CDR3 regions and iRepertoire HTBI primers were the basis on which TCR beta libraries were built. TCRdb reprocessed the multiplex PCR reads via MiXCR and lists one record per CDR3 protein. The table records around 450,000 distinct CDR3 sequences, 15% of them present only once. These same data were also listed under a study on T cells in Graves' hyperthyroidism and ophthalmopathy. That source reports: The diagnostic basis comprised clinical symptoms, serum thyroxine and TRAb, thyroid ultrasound and orbital computed tomography. Using the HTBI primer set, a first-round RT-PCR was run on the TCR CDR3.

This sequence was found in a woman aged 25 to 39 with Graves disease. The chain has TRBV7-2 and TRBJ1-2, with D possibly TRBD1 on 5 matching bases. Sequenced here: peripheral blood mononuclear cells (PBMCs), sampled at new diagnosis, from a patient treated with antithyroid drugs. The DNA for the CDR3 is TGTGCCAGCAGCTTGACAGAGAATGGCTACACCTTC. It encodes CASSLTENGYTF.